This TCR beta chain was recorded in a study of radiotherapy plus CTLA-4 blockade in lung cancer. Study information: Disease control was present in around a third of patients, and objective responses in approximately 18%.

The CDR3 is 14 amino acids. V lost 0 bases and J 9 bases, leaving 14 bases between the germline ends. Germline assignment: CDR1 SGHRS and CDR2 YFSETQ. Focal radiation plus CTLA-4 blockade with ipilimumab was given to patients with chemo-refractory metastatic non-small-cell lung cancer. Study outcomes and limitations: Following radiotherapy plus ipilimumab, tumor-derived TCR clones expanded in the blood.

The protocol was immunoSEQ multiplex PCR, while the TCRdb copy is restricted to in-frame clones and leaves out a portion. The sample has about 32,000 clones; approximately 66% are singletons. As for this clone: Its cognate antigen is unknown.

The chain is built from TRBV5-1 and TRBJ2-3; D is undetermined. The sample consisted of peripheral blood, taken from a patient treated with radiotherapy plus ipilimumab. This TCR was sampled from a human donor with non-small cell lung cancer who had stable disease on radiotherapy plus ipilimumab. CDR3 amino acids: CASSLERSGLTQYF. The CDR3 DNA is TGCGCCAGCAGCTTGGAACGCAGTGGATTGACGCAGTATTTT. Filled out from reference TRBV5-1 and TRBJ2-3, the complete variable domain reads KAGVTQTPRYLIKTRGQQVTLSCSPISGHRSVSWYQQTPGQGLQFLFEYFSETQRNKGNFPGRFSGRQFSNSRSEMNVSTLELGDSALYLCASSLERSGLTQYFGPGTRLTVL.